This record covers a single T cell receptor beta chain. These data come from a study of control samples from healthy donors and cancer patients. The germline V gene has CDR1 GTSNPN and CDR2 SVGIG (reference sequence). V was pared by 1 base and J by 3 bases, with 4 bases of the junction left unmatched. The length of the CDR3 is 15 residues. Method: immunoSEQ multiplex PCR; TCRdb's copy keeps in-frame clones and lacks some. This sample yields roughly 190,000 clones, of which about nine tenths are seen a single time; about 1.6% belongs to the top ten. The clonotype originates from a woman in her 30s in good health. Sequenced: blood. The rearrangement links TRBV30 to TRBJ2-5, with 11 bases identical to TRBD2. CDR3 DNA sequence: TGTGCCTGGAGTGAGGTTAGCGGGAGGGAAGAGACCCAGTACTTC. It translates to CAWSEVSGREETQYF. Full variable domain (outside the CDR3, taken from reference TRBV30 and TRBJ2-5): SQTIHQWPATLVQPVGSPLSLECTVEGTSNPNLYWYRQAAGRGLQLLFYSVGIGQISSEVPQNLSASRPQDRQFILSSKKLLLSDSGFYLCAWSEVSGREETQYFGPGTRLLVL.